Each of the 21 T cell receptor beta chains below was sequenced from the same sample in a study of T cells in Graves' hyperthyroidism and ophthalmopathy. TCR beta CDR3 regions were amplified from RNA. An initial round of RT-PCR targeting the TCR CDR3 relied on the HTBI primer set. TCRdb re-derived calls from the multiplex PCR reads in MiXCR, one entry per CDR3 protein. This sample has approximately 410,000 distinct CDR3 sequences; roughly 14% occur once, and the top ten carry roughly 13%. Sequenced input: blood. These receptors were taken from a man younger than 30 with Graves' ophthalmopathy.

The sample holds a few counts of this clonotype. CDR3: CASSAQWAQNYNEQFF. The CDR3 DNA reads as TGTGCCAGCAGCGCACAGTGGGCGCAGAACTACAATGAGCAGTTCTTC. This chain uses TRBV9 with TRBJ2-1; the D is unclear. The CDR3 length is 16 residues. Trimming left V 3 bases short and J 3 bases short, with 16 bases between. CDR1 is SGDLS and CDR2 is YYNGEE in the germline V gene.

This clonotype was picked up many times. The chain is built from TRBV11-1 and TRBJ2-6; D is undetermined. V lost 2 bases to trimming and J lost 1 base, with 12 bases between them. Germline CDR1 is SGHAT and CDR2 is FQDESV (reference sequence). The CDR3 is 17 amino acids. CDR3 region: CASSLSRTLSGANVLTF. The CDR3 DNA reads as TGTGCCAGCAGCTTATCCCGTACACTATCTGGGGCCAACGTCCTGACTTTC.

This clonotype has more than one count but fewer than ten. The CDR3 DNA is TGCGCCAGCAGCCAAGTGCAAGATCCCTACGAGCAGTACTTC. As protein: CASSQVQDPYEQYF. The chain carries TRBV4-1 and TRBJ2-7; the D is unclear. The V gene's germline CDR1 is MGHRA and CDR2 YSYEKL. V was pared by 1 base and J by 2 bases, with 9 bases between. The CDR3 covers 14 residues.

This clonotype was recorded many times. The CDR3 DNA reads as TGTGCCAGCAGCTCGACAGGGTCTCGGAATCAGCCCCAGCATTTT. Encoded protein: CASSSTGSRNQPQHF. V and J are TRBV11-2 and TRBJ1-5; TRBD1 matches at 7 bases. Germline V gene sequence: CDR1 SGHAT, CDR2 FQNNGV. CDR3 length equals 15 residues. The V gene end was trimmed by 4 bases and the J gene end by 4 bases; junction bases not matched to a gene: 7.

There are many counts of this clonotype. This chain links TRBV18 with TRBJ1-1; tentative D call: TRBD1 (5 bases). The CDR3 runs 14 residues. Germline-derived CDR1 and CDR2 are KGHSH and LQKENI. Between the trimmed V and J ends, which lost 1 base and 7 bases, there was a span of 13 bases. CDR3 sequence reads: CASSPRDDSHEAFF. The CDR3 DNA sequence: TGTGCCAGCTCACCACGAGACGACAGTCATGAAGCTTTCTTT.

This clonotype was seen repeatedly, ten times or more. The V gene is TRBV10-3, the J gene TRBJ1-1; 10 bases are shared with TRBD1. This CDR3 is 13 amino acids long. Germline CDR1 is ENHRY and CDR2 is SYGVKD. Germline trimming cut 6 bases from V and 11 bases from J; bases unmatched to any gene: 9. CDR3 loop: CAIRAGQGSLAFF. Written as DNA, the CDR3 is TGTGCCATCAGGGCGGGACAGGGGAGTCTGGCTTTCTTT.

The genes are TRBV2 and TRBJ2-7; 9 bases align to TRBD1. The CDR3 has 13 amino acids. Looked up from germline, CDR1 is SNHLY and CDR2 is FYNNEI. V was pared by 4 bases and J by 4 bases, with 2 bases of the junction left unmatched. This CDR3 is CASSGTGVYEQYF. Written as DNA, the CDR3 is TGTGCCAGCAGTGGGACAGGGGTATACGAGCAGTACTTC.

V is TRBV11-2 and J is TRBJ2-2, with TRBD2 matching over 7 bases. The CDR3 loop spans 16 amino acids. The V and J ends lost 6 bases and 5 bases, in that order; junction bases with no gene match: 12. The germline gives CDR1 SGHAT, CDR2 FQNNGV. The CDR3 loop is CASSQWGRGSTGELFF. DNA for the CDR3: TGTGCCAGCAGTCAATGGGGGAGGGGAAGTACCGGGGAGCTGTTTTTT.

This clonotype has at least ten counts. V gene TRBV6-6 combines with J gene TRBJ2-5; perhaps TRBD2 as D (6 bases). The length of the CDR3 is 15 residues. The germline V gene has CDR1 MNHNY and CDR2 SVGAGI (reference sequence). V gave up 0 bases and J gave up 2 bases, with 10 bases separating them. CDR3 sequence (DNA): TGTGCCAGCAGTTACTCGGGGCGGGGACAAGAGACCCAGTACTTC. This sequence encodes CASSYSGRGQETQYF.

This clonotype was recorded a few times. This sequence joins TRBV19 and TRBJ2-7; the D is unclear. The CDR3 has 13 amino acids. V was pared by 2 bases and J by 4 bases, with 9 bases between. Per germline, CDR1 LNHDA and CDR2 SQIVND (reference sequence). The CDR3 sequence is CASSIQVSYEQYF. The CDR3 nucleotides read TGTGCCAGTAGTATACAGGTTTCTTACGAGCAGTACTTC.

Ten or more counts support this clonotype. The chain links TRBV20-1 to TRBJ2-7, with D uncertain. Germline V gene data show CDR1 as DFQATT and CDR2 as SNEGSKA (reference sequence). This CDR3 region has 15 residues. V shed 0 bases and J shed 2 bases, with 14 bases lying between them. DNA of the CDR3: TGCAGTGCTAGAGATGAGACGGTCTCGGCCTACGAGCAGTACTTC. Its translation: CSARDETVSAYEQYF.

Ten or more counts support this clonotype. The CDR3 sequence: CASTGGTRHYNSPLHF. Written as DNA, the CDR3 is TGTGCCAGCACGGGTGGGACAAGGCACTATAATTCACCCCTCCACTTT. The chain employs TRBV12-3 or TRBV12-4 and TRBJ1-6; the D gene is possibly TRBD1 (6 bases). Trimming cost V 7 bases and J 3 bases, with 16 bases left between them. The CDR3 sequence is 16 residues long.

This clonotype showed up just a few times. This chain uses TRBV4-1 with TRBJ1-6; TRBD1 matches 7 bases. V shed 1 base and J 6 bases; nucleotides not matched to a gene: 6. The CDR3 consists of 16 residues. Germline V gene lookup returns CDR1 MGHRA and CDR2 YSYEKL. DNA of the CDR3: TGCGCCAGCAGCCAAGGCCCCGGGACAGTTAATTCACCCCTCCACTTT. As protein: CASSQGPGTVNSPLHF.

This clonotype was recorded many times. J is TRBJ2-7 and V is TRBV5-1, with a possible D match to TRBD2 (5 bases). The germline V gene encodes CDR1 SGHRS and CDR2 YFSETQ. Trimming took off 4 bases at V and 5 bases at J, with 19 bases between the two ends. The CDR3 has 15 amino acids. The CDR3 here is CASSPWRTPSHEQYF. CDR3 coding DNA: TGCGCCAGCAGCCCTTGGAGGACTCCATCCCACGAGCAGTACTTC.

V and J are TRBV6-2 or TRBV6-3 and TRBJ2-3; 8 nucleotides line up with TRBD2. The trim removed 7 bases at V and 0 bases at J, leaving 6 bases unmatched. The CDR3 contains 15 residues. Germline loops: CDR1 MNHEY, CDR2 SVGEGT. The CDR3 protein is CASNRGGPSTDTQYF. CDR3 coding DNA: TGTGCCAGCAACCGGGGGGGCCCCAGCACAGATACGCAGTATTTT.

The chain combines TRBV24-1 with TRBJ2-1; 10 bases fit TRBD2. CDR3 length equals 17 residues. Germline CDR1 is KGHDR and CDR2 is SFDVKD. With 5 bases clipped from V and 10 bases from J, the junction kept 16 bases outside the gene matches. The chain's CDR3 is CATSAVGNGLAVPEQFF. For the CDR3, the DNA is TGTGCCACCAGTGCCGTCGGAAACGGACTAGCGGTGCCCGAGCAGTTCTTC.

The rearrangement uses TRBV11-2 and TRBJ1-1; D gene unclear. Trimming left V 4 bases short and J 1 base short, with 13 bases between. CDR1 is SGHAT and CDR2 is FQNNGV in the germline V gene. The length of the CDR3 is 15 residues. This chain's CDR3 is CASSSRAQANTEAFF. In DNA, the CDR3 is TGTGCCAGCAGCTCTAGGGCCCAGGCGAACACTGAAGCTTTCTTT.

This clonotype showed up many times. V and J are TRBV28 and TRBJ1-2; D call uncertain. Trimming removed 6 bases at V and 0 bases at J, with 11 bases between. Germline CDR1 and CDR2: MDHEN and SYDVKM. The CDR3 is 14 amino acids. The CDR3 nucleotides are TGTGCCAGCAGCCTCCGGTCAACTAACTATGGCTACACCTTC. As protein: CASSLRSTNYGYTF.

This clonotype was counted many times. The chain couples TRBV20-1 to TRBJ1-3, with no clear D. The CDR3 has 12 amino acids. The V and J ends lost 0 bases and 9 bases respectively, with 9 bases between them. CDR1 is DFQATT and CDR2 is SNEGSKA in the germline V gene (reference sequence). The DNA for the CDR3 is TGCAGTGCTAGAGATGAGAGGAGCACCATATATTTT. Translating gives CSARDERSTIYF.

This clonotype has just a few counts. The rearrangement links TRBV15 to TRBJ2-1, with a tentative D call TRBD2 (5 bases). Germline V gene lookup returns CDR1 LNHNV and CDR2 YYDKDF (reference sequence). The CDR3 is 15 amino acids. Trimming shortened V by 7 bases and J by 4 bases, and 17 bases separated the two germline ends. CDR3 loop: CATNNRSGPYNEQFF. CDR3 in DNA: TGTGCCACCAACAATCGCAGCGGACCTTACAATGAGCAGTTCTTC.

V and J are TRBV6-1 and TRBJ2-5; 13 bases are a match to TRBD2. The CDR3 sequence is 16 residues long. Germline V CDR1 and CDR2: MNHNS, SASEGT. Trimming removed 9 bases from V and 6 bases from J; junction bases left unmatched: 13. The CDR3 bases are TGTGCCAGTAAAGTCACTAGCGGGGGGGCCCTGCAGACCCAGTACTTC. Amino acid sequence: CASKVTSGGALQTQYF.